This T cell receptor (beta chain) is from a study of shared T cell receptors in the human thymus. V was trimmed by 8 bases and J by 7 bases, leaving 21 bases between them. The length of the CDR3 is 15 residues. Germline V lookup: CDR1 MNHEY, CDR2 SMNVEV (reference sequence). Measured with immunoSEQ multiplex PCR; TCRdb has only the in-frame clones, and not every one. This repertoire shows about 660,000 clones, approximately 87% found once; its top ten account for 0.0094%. The sample was also reused in another study, on human thymus T cells. That work adds: V and J gene usage appeared biased in thymic and blood repertoires.

The sample consisted of thymocytes. The chain joins TRBV27 to TRBJ1-5; weak D call: TRBD1 (5 bases). This clonotype was sampled from a boy younger than two with a congenital heart defect. The CDR3 is CASARRDPRYQPQHF. The CDR3 coding sequence is TGTGCCAGCGCCCGGAGGGACCCCCGGTACCAGCCCCAGCATTTT.